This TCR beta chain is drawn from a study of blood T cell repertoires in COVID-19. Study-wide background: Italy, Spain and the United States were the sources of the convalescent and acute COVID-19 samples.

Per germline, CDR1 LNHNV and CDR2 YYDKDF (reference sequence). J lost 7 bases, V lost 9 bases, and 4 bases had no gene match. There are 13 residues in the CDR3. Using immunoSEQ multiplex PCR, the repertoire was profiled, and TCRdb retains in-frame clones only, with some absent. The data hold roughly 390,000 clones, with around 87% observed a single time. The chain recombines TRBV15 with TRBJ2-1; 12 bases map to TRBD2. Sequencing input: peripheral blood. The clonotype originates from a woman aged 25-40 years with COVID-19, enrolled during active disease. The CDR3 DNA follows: TGTGCCACGGCCGGACTAGCGGGAAATGAGCAGTTCTTC. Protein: CATAGLAGNEQFF.